This is a list of T cell receptor beta chains from one sample in a study of beta chain features in type 1 diabetes. The protocol was immunoSEQ multiplex PCR, while the TCRdb copy is restricted to in-frame clones and leaves out a portion. Here the sample spans roughly 330,000 clones, roughly 14% being singletons. Sample: naive CD4+ T cells from blood. These receptor sequences come from a young woman with type 1 diabetes. CDR3s include the opening cysteine and the closing phenylalanine or tryptophan. A D gene is named only where the DNA matches it firmly. Size is stated for part of the rows, as once, few or many counts, or as a class when the clone is expanded.

CASSFWTGNYEQYF	TGTGCCAGCAGCTTCTGGACAGGGAACTACGAGCAGTACTTC	TRBJ2-7	TRBV7-2	TRBD1	few
CASSLGGSADTQYF	TGTGCCAGCAGCCTAGGCGGGAGTGCAGATACGCAGTATTTT	TRBJ2-3	TRBV11-3	TRBD2	-
CASSPHGTIRDNEQFF	TGTGCCAGCAGCCCCCACGGGACTATCAGGGACAATGAGCAGTTCTTC	TRBJ2-1	TRBV11-3	TRBD2	few
CASGLVLDSQTREAFF	TGTGCTAGTGGTTTGGTATTGGACAGTCAAACCCGTGAAGCTTTCTTT	TRBJ1-1	TRBV12-5	-	-
CASSGWELFF	TGTGCCAGTAGTGGCTGGGAGCTGTTTTTT	TRBJ2-2	TRBV19	-	few
CSVVPGQGIYEQYF	TGCAGCGTTGTCCCGGGACAGGGGATTTACGAGCAGTACTTC	TRBJ2-7	TRBV29-1	TRBD1	-
CASSLEGTGSDTQYF	TGTGCCAGCAGCTTGGAAGGGACAGGTTCAGATACGCAGTATTTT	TRBJ2-3	TRBV5-6	TRBD1	-
CASSLPRGRRGDEQFF	TGTGCCAGCAGTTTACCCAGGGGGCGGAGGGGCGATGAGCAGTTCTTC	TRBJ2-1	TRBV27	TRBD1	-
CSVGGSEKLFF	TGCAGCGTTGGCGGAAGTGAAAAACTGTTTTTT	TRBJ1-4	TRBV29-1	-	few
CASSQGDRYTGELFF	TGCGCCAGCAGCCAAGGGGACAGATACACCGGGGAGCTGTTTTTT	TRBJ2-2	TRBV4-3	TRBD1	many
CASSAPGQGSYEQYF	TGTGCCAGCAGTGCTCCGGGACAGGGTTCCTACGAGCAGTACTTC	TRBJ2-7	TRBV6-1	TRBD1	once
CASSWTGQGSYEQYF	TGTGCCAGCAGCTGGACGGGACAGGGCTCCTACGAGCAGTACTTC	TRBJ2-7	TRBV5-6	TRBD1	few
CASSLSQGMNIQYF	TGCGCCAGCAGCTTGTCACAGGGGATGAACATTCAGTACTTC	TRBJ2-4	TRBV5-1	TRBD1	few
CASSLGGQPIYGYTF	TGTGCCAGCAGCTTAGGGGGCCAGCCCATCTATGGCTACACCTTC	TRBJ1-2	TRBV7-9	-	few
CSVVRQFGSAGSDTQYF	TGCAGCGTTGTGAGACAGTTTGGATCAGCCGGATCAGATACGCAGTATTTT	TRBJ2-3	TRBV29-1	-	-
CASSQTGTGSEKLFF	TGTGCCAGCAGCCAGACCGGGACAGGATCTGAAAAACTGTTTTTT	TRBJ1-4	TRBV7-3	TRBD1	-
CAWNSGLDTQYF	TGTGCCTGGAATTCGGGGTTAGATACGCAGTATTTT	TRBJ2-3	TRBV30	-	-
CTSSQDHRGTYEQYF	TGCACCAGCAGCCAAGATCACAGGGGCACCTACGAGCAGTACTTC	TRBJ2-7	TRBV1	-	few
CASSLVLGTGETQYF	TGTGCCAGCAGCTTGGTGCTAGGGACAGGGGAGACCCAGTACTTC	TRBJ2-5	TRBV5-4	TRBD1	-
CASSRTSGNSYNEQFF	TGTGCCAGCAGCCGGACTAGCGGGAACTCCTACAATGAGCAGTTCTTC	TRBJ2-1	TRBV9	TRBD2	few
CASRHGKGETQYF	TGTGCCAGCAGACACGGGAAGGGAGAGACCCAGTACTTC	TRBJ2-5	TRBV27	-	few
CASSRDRVYEQYF	TGCGCCAGCAGTCGGGACAGGGTCTACGAGCAGTACTTC	TRBJ2-7	TRBV23-1	TRBD1	-
CASSLAGGSSYEQYF	TGTGCCAGCAGCCTAGCGGGCGGGAGCTCCTACGAGCAGTACTTC	TRBJ2-7	TRBV7-3	TRBD2	-
CASSSVAGAGEQYF	TGTGCCAGCAGCTCCGTGGCGGGAGCGGGCGAGCAGTACTTC	TRBJ2-7	TRBV7-2	TRBD2	-
CASSFRGDYGYTF	TGTGCCAGCAGCTTCAGGGGAGACTATGGCTACACCTTC	TRBJ1-2	TRBV7-2	-	-
CASSRNSGTEAFF	TGTGCCAGCAGTCGTAACTCGGGCACTGAAGCTTTCTTT	TRBJ1-1	TRBV2	-	few
CASSLIPNSEQYF	TGTGCCAGCAGTTTAATTCCGAACTCCGAGCAGTACTTC	TRBJ2-7	TRBV27	-	-
CASSQVVGAEQFF	TGTGCCAGCAGCCAAGTAGTGGGGGCTGAGCAGTTCTTC	TRBJ2-1	TRBV14	-	few
CSVARQGGSAEAFF	TGCAGCGTGGCGAGACAGGGAGGTTCTGCTGAAGCTTTCTTT	TRBJ1-1	TRBV29-1	TRBD1	-
CASSLGGQAGNEKLFF	TGCGCCAGCAGCCTGGGCGGACAGGCCGGCAATGAAAAACTGTTTTTT	TRBJ1-4	TRBV5-1	TRBD1	-
CASSFDRGQTQYF	TGTGCCAGCAGCTTCGACCGAGGCCAGACCCAGTACTTC	TRBJ2-5	TRBV7-3	-	few
CASSGVVIAEQFF	TGTGCCAGCAGTGGCGTGGTGATTGCTGAGCAGTTCTTC	TRBJ2-1	TRBV2	-	-
CASSFQGSGSEAFF	TGTGCCAGCAGCTTTCAGGGATCGGGCTCTGAAGCTTTCTTT	TRBJ1-1	TRBV7-9	-	few